These 26 T cell receptor beta chains share one sample of origin, sequenced in a study of T cells after somatic rescue of genetic block. Sequencing was performed with immunoSEQ multiplex PCR; in TCRdb, only in-frame clones are kept and a portion is missing. The top ten clones hold about 1.5% of a sample with 85,000 to 100,000 clones, approximately 90% of them seen once. Sequences were obtained from peripheral blood mononuclear cells (PBMCs). The source is a woman under 30.

The chain links TRBV27 to TRBJ1-1, with a possible D match to TRBD1 (5 bases). This CDR3 has 14 amino acids. Germline CDR1 MNHEY, CDR2 SMNVEV (reference sequence). Trimming stripped 7 bases from V and 1 base from J, with 13 bases between. DNA of the CDR3: TGTGCCAGCAACCTCGGGGGGTCGAACACTGAAGCTTTCTTT. Residues: CASNLGGSNTEAFF.

This clone was detected once. The chain links TRBV7-2 to TRBJ1-5; TRBD1 might be the D (6 bases). CDR3 size: 13 residues. V was trimmed by 1 base and J by 5 bases, leaving 6 bases between them. CDR1 and CDR2 from the germline V gene are SGHTA and FQGNSA. The chain's CDR3 is CASSLEGDQPQHF. CDR3 coding DNA: TGTGCCAGCAGCTTAGAGGGGGATCAGCCCCAGCATTTT.

The genes are TRBV7-9 and TRBJ2-3; 10 bases fit TRBD2. The CDR3 has 19 residues. Germline V gene data show CDR1 as SEHNR and CDR2 as FQNEAQ (reference sequence). Trimming took 5 bases from V and 1 from J; bases not matched to a gene: 15. CDR3 loop: CASSHAGSGRGLGTDTQYF. CDR3 DNA sequence: TGTGCCAGCAGCCACGCGGGGAGCGGGAGGGGTCTTGGCACAGATACGCAGTATTTT.

The chain uses TRBV15 and TRBJ2-3; D gene uncertain. V lost 6 bases and J 3 bases, leaving 19 bases between the germline ends. The germline CDR1 and CDR2 sequences are LNHNV and YYDKDF (reference sequence). There are 16 residues in the CDR3. For the CDR3, the DNA is TGTGCCACCAGGTCCGAGCGAATGACTCCTACAGATACGCAGTATTTT. Its protein product is CATRSERMTPTDTQYF.

In its sample, this clone was seen once. This chain joins TRBV27 and TRBJ1-2; D gene uncertain. Germline CDR1 MNHEY, CDR2 SMNVEV (reference sequence). The CDR3 totals 15 residues. Trimming pared 6 bases from V and 4 bases from J, leaving 18 bases between. CDR3 amino acids: CASSPHLSSGYGYTF. CDR3 coding DNA: TGTGCCAGCAGCCCCCATTTGAGCTCCGGCTATGGCTACACCTTC.

The gene calls are TRBV7-3 and TRBJ2-5; TRBD2 might be the D (5 bases). The germline V and J ends were trimmed by 2 bases and 5 bases, with 9 bases remaining between them. The CDR3 is made up of 13 amino acids. In germline, CDR1 is SGHTA, CDR2 FQGTGA. The DNA for the CDR3 is TGTGCCAGCAGCTTAGGAGGTTCGGAGACCCAGTACTTC. This codes for CASSLGGSETQYF.

V and J are TRBV5-1 and TRBJ2-3; D is ambiguous. The CDR3 totals 16 residues. V lost 3 bases, J lost 2 bases, and 16 bases lay in between. Germline V gene sequence: CDR1 SGHRS, CDR2 YFSETQ. In DNA, the CDR3 is TGCGCCAGCAGCTGGATCGGGTCGGCCCACACAGATACGCAGTATTTT. As protein: CASSWIGSAHTDTQYF.

V gene TRBV27 combines with J gene TRBJ2-7; D might be TRBD1 or TRBD2, each matching 7 bases. V was pared by 0 bases and J by 0 bases, with 15 bases between. CDR3 length equals 17 residues. In germline, CDR1 is MNHEY, CDR2 SMNVEV (reference sequence). CDR3 DNA: TGTGCCAGCAGTTTATCATGGGGGGGGACAGCCTCCTACGAGCAGTACTTC. Amino acid sequence: CASSLSWGGTASYEQYF.

CDR3 DNA: TGTGCCAGCAGCCAAGGGAGCGGGGCCTGGGAGCAGTACTTC. The encoded protein is CASSQGSGAWEQYF. The genes are TRBV4-2 and TRBJ2-7; 7 bases agree with TRBD2. V dropped 1 base and J dropped 7; count of bases not matched to a gene: 7. The CDR3 has 14 amino acids. Germline assignment: CDR1 LGHNA and CDR2 YNFKEQ.

The CDR3 coding sequence is TGTGCCAGCCACGCACAGGGGTCGAGTCGTACAGATACGCAGTATTTT. Translated: CASHAQGSSRTDTQYF. The V gene is TRBV28, the J gene TRBJ2-3, with 7 bases matching TRBD1. The CDR3 length is 16 residues. Per germline, CDR1 MDHEN and CDR2 SYDVKM. V lost 8 bases to trimming and J lost 3 bases; unmatched junction nucleotides: 14.

V is TRBV5-1 and J is TRBJ2-7, with a weak D call TRBD2 (6 bases). The CDR3 contains 14 residues. The V end lost 5 bases, the J end lost 0 bases, and 12 bases lay between the germline ends. CDR1 is SGHRS, CDR2 YFSETQ, per germline. This CDR3 is CASSPDGSSYEQYF. CDR3 sequence (DNA): TGCGCCAGCAGTCCAGACGGGAGCTCCTACGAGCAGTACTTC.

The rearrangement links TRBV30 to TRBJ1-5; no definite D call. The germline V gene has CDR1 GTSNPN and CDR2 SVGIG (reference sequence). The CDR3 has 14 residues. Trimming pared 0 bases from V and 4 bases from J, leaving 10 bases between. CDR3 sequence reads: CAWSVFVENQPQHF. The CDR3 DNA reads as TGTGCCTGGAGTGTGTTCGTAGAAAATCAGCCCCAGCATTTT.

This chain uses TRBV10-3 with TRBJ1-3, with D hard to call. CDR1 is ENHRY and CDR2 is SYGVKD in the germline V gene. V shed 6 bases and J shed 0 bases, with 15 bases lying between them. There are 16 residues in the CDR3. CDR3 in amino acids: CAIRTAGSLSGNTIYF. CDR3 in DNA: TGTGCCATCAGAACCGCTGGGAGCCTCTCTGGAAACACCATATATTTT.

The chain combines TRBV7-2 with TRBJ1-3, with D hard to call. This CDR3 has 12 residues. V was trimmed by 5 bases and J by 7 bases, leaving 9 bases between them. From germline, CDR1 is SGHTA and CDR2 FQGNSA. The CDR3 reads CASSLLGNTIYF. The CDR3 DNA is TGTGCCAGCAGCCTCCTGGGGAACACCATATATTTT.

The rearrangement uses TRBV7-6 and TRBJ2-2, with TRBD2 matching over 9 bases. Germline V CDR1 and CDR2: SGHVS, FNYEAQ. After removal of 6 bases from V and 6 bases from J, the junction contained 11 bases not matched to a gene. The CDR3 covers 16 residues. The CDR3 is CASSADLSGSSGELFF. CDR3 nucleotide sequence: TGTGCCAGCAGTGCAGACCTTAGCGGGAGTTCCGGGGAGCTGTTTTTT.

This chain connects TRBV12-5 to TRBJ2-2, with unresolved D. CDR1 and CDR2 (germline): LGHNT, FRNRAP. The CDR3 consists of 12 residues. Trimming cost V 4 bases and J 4 bases, with 4 bases left between them. CDR3 sequence reads: CASGYSTGELFF. In DNA, the CDR3 is TGTGCTAGTGGTTATTCCACCGGGGAGCTGTTTTTT.

This rearrangement joins TRBV6-5 to TRBJ2-1; possibly TRBD2 for D (5 bases). There are 15 residues in the CDR3. Germline V lookup: CDR1 MNHEY, CDR2 SVGAGI. Trimming cost V 5 bases and J 0 bases, with 11 bases left between them. The CDR3 reads CASSRASLSYNEQFF. CDR3 coding DNA: TGTGCCAGCAGTCGGGCTAGCCTCTCCTACAATGAGCAGTTCTTC.

This sequence joins TRBV11-2 and TRBJ1-1; D ambiguous. V gave up 2 bases and J gave up 0 bases, with 7 bases separating them. Per germline, CDR1 SGHAT and CDR2 FQNNGV. This CDR3 has 14 amino acids. The chain's CDR3 is CASSLRTVNTEAFF. For the CDR3, the DNA is TGTGCCAGCAGCTTAAGGACGGTGAACACTGAAGCTTTCTTT. Using reference TRBV11-2 and TRBJ1-1 for the parts outside the CDR3, the full variable domain is EAGVAQSPRYKIIEKRQSVAFWCNPISGHATLYWYQQILGQGPKLLIQFQNNGVVDDSQLPKDRFSAERLKGVDSTLKIQPAKLEDSAVYLCASSLRTVNTEAFFGQGTRLTVV.

The rearrangement links TRBV2 to TRBJ2-7; maybe TRBD2 (6 bases). V shed 6 bases and J shed 3 bases, with 12 bases lying between them. Germline values: CDR1 SNHLY, CDR2 FYNNEI. The CDR3 length is 13 residues. The CDR3, as DNA: TGTGCCAGCAGGGCCCCGGAGGGCTACGAGCAGTACTTC. This sequence encodes CASRAPEGYEQYF.

V and J are TRBV19 and TRBJ1-1, with 7 bases matching TRBD1. The junction had 6 bases not matched to a gene; V was cut back by 7 bases and J by 1 base. Germline V lookup: CDR1 LNHDA, CDR2 SQIVND (reference sequence). The length of the CDR3 is 14 residues. The DNA for the CDR3 is TGTGCCAGTACGGGCAGGGGGACGAACACTGAAGCTTTCTTT. It specifies CASTGRGTNTEAFF.

This clone was found once. This chain links TRBV29-1 with TRBJ2-1; D unresolved. There are 12 residues in the CDR3. V was shortened by 7 bases and J by 2 bases, with 9 bases between the two germline ends. The germline V gene has CDR1 SQVTM and CDR2 ANQGSEA. CDR3: CSAQATYNEQFF. For the CDR3, the DNA is TGCAGCGCGCAGGCGACCTACAATGAGCAGTTCTTC.

The chain joins TRBV28 to TRBJ2-6; maybe TRBD2 (6 bases). Germline lookup yields CDR1 MDHEN and CDR2 SYDVKM. The CDR3 covers 19 residues. V was cut by 7 bases and J by 0 bases, with 22 bases left in between. The CDR3 nucleotides read TGTGCCAGCACCAACTCCCGGGACTGGTCAGACTCTGGGGCCAACGTCCTGACTTTC. It encodes CASTNSRDWSDSGANVLTF.

The chain recombines TRBV19 with TRBJ2-1; D unclear. Between the trimmed V and J ends, which lost 3 bases and 6 bases, there was a span of 9 bases. Germline V lookup: CDR1 LNHDA, CDR2 SQIVND (reference sequence). This CDR3 contains 13 residues. The CDR3 spells CASSILPGNEQFF. In DNA, the CDR3 is TGTGCCAGTAGTATCCTACCGGGCAATGAGCAGTTCTTC.

The chain carries TRBV7-8 and TRBJ1-1, with a tentative D call TRBD1 (5 bases). The CDR3 is made up of 15 amino acids. The V end was cut by 1 base, the J end by 1 base, with 10 bases between. Germline V gene data show CDR1 as SGHVS and CDR2 as FQNEAQ. The CDR3 protein is CASSLDPGWNTEAFF. In nucleotides, the CDR3 is TGTGCCAGCAGCTTAGATCCAGGGTGGAACACTGAAGCTTTCTTT.

The chain recombines TRBV6-5 with TRBJ2-1, with D perhaps TRBD2 (6 bases). This CDR3 spans 15 amino acids. The germline V and J ends were trimmed by 8 bases and 4 bases, with 18 bases remaining between them. Looked up from germline, CDR1 is MNHEY and CDR2 is SVGAGI. CDR3 protein: CASRPTGVGYNEQFF. The CDR3 nucleotides are TGTGCCAGCCGACCGACGGGGGTTGGATACAATGAGCAGTTCTTC.

This chain uses TRBV5-5 with TRBJ2-5; D remains ambiguous. CDR3 size: 14 residues. V lost 2 bases, J lost 0 bases, and 8 bases lay in between. CDR1 is SGHKS and CDR2 is YYEKEE in the germline V gene (reference sequence). CDR3 in DNA: TGTGCCAGCAGCTTACCTTTTTACCAAGAGACCCAGTACTTC. Amino acid sequence: CASSLPFYQETQYF.